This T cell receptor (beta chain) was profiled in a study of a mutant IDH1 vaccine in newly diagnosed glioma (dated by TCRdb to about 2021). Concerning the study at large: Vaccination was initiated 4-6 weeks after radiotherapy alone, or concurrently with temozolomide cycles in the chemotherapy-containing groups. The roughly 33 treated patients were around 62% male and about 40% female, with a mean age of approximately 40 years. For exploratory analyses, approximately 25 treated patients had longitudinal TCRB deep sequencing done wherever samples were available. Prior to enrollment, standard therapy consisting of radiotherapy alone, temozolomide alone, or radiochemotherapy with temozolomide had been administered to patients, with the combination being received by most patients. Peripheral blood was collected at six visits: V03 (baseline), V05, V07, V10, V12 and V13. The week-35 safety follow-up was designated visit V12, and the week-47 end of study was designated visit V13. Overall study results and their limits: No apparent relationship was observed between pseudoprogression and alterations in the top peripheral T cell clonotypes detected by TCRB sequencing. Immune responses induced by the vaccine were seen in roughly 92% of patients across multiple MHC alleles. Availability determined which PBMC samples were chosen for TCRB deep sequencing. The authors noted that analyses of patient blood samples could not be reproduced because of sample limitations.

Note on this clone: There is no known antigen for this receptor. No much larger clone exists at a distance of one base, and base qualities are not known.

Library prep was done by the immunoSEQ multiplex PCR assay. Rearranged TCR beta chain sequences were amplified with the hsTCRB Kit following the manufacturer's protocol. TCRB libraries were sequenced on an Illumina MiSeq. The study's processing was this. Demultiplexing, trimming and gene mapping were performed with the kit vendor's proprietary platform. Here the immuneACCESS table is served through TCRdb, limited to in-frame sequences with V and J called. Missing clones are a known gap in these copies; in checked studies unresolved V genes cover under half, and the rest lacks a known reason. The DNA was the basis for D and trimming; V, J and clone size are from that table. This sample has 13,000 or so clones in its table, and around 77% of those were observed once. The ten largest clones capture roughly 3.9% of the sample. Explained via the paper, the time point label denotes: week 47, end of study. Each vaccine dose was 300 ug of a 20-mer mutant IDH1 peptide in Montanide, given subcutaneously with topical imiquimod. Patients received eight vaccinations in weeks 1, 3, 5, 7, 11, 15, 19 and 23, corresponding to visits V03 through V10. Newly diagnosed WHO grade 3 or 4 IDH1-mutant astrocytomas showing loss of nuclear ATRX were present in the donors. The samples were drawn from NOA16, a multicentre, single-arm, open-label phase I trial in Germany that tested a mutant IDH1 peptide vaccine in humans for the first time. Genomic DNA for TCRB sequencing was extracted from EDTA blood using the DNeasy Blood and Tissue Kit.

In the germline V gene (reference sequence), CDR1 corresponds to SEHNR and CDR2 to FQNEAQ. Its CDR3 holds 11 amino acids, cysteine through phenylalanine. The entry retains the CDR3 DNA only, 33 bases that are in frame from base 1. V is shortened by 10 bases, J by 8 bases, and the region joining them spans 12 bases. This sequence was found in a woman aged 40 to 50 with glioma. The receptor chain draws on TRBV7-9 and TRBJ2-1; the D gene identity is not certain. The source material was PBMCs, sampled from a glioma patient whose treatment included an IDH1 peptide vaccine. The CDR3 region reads CATGWGYEQFF. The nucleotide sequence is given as TGTGCCACCGGGTGGGGTTATGAGCAGTTCTTC.